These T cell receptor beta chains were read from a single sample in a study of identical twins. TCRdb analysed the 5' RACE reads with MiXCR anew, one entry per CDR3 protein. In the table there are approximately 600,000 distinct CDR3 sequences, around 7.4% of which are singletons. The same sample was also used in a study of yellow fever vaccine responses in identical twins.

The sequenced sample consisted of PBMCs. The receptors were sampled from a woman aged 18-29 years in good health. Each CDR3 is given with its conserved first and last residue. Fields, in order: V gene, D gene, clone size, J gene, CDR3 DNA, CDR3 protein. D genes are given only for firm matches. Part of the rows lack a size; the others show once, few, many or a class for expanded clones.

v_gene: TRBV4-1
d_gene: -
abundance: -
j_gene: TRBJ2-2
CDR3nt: TGCGCCAGCAGCCAAGAATCATGGGGGGGCAGGGGGACCGGGGAGCTGTTTTTT
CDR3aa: CASSQESWGGRGTGELFF

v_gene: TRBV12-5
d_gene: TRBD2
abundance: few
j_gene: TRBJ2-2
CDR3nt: TGTGCTAGTGGTTTGGCAAAATCTAGCGGCCCGGGGACCGGGGAGCTGTTTTTT
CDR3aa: CASGLAKSSGPGTGELFF

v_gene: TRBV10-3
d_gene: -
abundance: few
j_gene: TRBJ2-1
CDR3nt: TGTGCCATCTCGCCCGAGGGGCCCAGGCAGTTCTTC
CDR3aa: CAISPEGPRQFF

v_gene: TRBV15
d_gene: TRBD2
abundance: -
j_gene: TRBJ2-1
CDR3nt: TGTGCCACCAGCAGAGATCCTAGCGGGGGCTCCTACAATGAGCAGTTCTTC
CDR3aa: CATSRDPSGGSYNEQFF

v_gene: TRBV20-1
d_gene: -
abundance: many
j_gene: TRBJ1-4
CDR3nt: TGCAGTGCTAGCGGGACCACTAATGAAAAACTGTTTTTT
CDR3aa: CSASGTTNEKLFF

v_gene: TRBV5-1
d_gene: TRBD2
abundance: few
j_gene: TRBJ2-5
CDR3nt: TGCGCCAGCAGCTTGACTAGCGGGAGGGTAGAGACCCAGTACTTC
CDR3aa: CASSLTSGRVETQYF

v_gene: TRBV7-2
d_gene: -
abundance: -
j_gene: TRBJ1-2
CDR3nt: TGTGCCAGCAGCCGCGGTGGGGGGCTGGACTATGGCTACACCTTC
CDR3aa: CASSRGGGLDYGYTF

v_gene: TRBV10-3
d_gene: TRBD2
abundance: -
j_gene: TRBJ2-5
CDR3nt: TGTGCCATCAGCGGACTAGCGGGGGGCCAAGAGACCCAGTACTTC
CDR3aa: CAISGLAGGQETQYF

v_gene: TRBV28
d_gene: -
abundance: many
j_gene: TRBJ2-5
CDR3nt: TGTGCCAGCAGTTTACGGCAGCAGCAAGAGACCCAGTACTTC
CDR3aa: CASSLRQQQETQYF

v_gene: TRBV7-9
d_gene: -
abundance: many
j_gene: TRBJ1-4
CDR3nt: TGTGCCAGCAGCTTGGTAGACGAAAAACTGTTTTTT
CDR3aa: CASSLVDEKLFF

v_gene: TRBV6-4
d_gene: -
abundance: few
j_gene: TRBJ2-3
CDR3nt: TGTGCCAGTCTACGCAATACGGGGGGCCGGGGGAGCACAGATACGCAGTATTTT
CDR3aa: CASLRNTGGRGSTDTQYF

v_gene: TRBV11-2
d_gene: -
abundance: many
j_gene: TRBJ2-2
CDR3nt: TGTGCCAGCAACCCCCACACCGGGGAGCTGTTTTTT
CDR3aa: CASNPHTGELFF

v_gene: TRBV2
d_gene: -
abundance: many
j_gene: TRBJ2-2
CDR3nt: TGTGCCAGCAATGCAGGGACTCCGTCCGGGGAGCTGTTTTTT
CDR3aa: CASNAGTPSGELFF

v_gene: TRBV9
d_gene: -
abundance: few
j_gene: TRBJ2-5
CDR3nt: TGTGCCAGCAGCGTTTCAGGGTGGGAGACCCAGTACTTC
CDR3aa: CASSVSGWETQYF

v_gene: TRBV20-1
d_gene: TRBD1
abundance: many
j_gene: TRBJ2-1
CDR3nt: TGCAGTGCTAGAAACCAGGGGGCGGAGTTCTTC
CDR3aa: CSARNQGAEFF

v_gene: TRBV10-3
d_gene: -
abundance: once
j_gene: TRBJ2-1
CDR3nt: TGTGCTACCCAGTCGGACGATGAGCAGTTCTTC
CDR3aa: CATQSDDEQFF

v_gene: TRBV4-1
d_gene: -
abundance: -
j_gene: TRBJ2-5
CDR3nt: TGCGCCAGCAGCCAAAGTCAACAAGAGACCCAGTACTTC
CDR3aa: CASSQSQQETQYF

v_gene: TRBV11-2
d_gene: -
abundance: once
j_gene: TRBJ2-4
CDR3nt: TGTGCCAGCAGCTTAGTGGGGGGGGGCATAGCCAAAAACATTCAGTACTTC
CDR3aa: CASSLVGGGIAKNIQYF

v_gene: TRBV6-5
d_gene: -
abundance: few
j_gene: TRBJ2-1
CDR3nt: TGTGCCAGCAGTTACTCGGGGACGAATAGACAAAACAATGAGCAGTTCTTC
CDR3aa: CASSYSGTNRQNNEQFF

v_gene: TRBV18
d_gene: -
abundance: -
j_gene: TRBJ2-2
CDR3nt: TGTGCCAGCTCACCACCGGCCACCGGGGAGCTGTTTTTT
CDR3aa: CASSPPATGELFF

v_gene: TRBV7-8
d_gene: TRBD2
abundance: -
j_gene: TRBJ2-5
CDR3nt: TGTGCCAGCAGCTGGGAGGGCGGGACCGGACGGACCCAGTACTTC
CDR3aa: CASSWEGGTGRTQYF

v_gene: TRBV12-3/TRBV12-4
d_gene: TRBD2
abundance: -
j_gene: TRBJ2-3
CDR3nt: TGTGCCAGCAGCAGAAATCGGGGGGTTGGAGGAGATACGCAGTATTTT
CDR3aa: CASSRNRGVGGDTQYF

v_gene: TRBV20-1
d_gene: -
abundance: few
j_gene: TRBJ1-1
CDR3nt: TGCAGTGCTAGAGAGGTTTCGGGGGGCGCTTCCACTGAAGCTTTCTTT
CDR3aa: CSAREVSGGASTEAFF

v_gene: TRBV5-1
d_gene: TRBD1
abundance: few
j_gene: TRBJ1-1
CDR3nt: TGCGCCAGCAGCTTGGCCGGGACAGATGAAGCTTTCTTT
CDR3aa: CASSLAGTDEAFF

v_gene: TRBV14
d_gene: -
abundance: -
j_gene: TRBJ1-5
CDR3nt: TGTGCCAGCAGCCCGGGGGGGCTGGGTCAGCCCCAGCATTTT
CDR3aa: CASSPGGLGQPQHF

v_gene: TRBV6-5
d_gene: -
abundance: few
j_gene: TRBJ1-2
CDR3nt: TGTGCCAGCAGTTACTTGGAGGGATTCTATGGGGGCTACACCTTC
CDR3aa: CASSYLEGFYGGYTF

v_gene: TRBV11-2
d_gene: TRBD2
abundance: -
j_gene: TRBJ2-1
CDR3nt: TGTGCCAGCAGCGGTAGCGGGAGCGGTGGGAATGAGCAGTTCTTC
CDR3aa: CASSGSGSGGNEQFF

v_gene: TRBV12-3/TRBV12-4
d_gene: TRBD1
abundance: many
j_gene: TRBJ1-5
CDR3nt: TGTGCCAGCAGTTTACAGGGGGGCAATCAGCCCCAGCATTTT
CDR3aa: CASSLQGGNQPQHF

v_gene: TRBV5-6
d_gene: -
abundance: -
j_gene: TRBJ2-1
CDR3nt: TGTGCCAGCAGCCAGGGATTAGCGGAGCAGTTCTTC
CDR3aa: CASSQGLAEQFF

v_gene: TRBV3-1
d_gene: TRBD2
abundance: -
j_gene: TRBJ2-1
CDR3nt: TGTGCCTGCACCCAATCCCCGGGGGGCCAGCGGGAGGGTTACAATGAGCAGTTCTTC
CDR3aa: CACTQSPGGQREGYNEQFF

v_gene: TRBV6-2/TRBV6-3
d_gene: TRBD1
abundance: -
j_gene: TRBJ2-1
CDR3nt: TGTGCCAGCAGCAGACGGACAGGGGCTTCGGATGAGCAGTTCTTC
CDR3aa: CASSRRTGASDEQFF

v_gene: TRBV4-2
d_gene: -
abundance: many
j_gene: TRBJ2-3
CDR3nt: TGTGCCAGCAGACGCGAAGGGTTTAGCACAGATACGCAGTATTTT
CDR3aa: CASRREGFSTDTQYF

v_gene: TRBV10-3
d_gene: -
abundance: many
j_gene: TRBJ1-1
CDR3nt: TGTGCCAGTACCCGGGTTCATGGAACTGAAGCTTTCTTT
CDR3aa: CASTRVHGTEAFF

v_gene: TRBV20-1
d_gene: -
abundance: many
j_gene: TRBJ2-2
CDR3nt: TGCAGTGCCCGGGACTCCAAGGTGGCCGGGGAGCTGTTTTTT
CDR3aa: CSARDSKVAGELFF

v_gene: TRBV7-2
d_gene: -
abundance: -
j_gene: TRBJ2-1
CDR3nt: TGTGCCAGCAGCCCGGTTTGGTACAATGAGCAGTTCTTC
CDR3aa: CASSPVWYNEQFF

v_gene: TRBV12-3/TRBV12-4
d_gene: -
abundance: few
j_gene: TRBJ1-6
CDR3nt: TGTGCCAGCAGTTTAGAGCCCTATTCACCCCTCCACTTT
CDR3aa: CASSLEPYSPLHF

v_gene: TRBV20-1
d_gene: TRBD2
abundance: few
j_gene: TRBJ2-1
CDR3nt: TGCTGTGCTAGAGATTCCGGACTAGCGGGGGAGCGGGGATCCTACAATGAGCAGTTCTTC
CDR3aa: CCARDSGLAGERGSYNEQFF

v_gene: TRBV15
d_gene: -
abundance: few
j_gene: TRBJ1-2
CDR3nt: TGTGCCACCAGTCAGACCCTTAACTATGGCTACACCTTC
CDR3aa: CATSQTLNYGYTF

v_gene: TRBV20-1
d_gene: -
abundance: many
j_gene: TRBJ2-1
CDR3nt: TGCAGTGCTAGAGCTGGGTACAATGAGCAGTTCTTC
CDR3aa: CSARAGYNEQFF

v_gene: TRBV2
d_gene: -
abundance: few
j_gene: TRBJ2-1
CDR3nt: TGTGCCAGCAGTGAGGTCAATGAGCAGTTCTTC
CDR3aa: CASSEVNEQFF

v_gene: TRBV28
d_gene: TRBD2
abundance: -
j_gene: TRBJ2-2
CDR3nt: TGTGCCAGCAGTTTATTTATAGCGGGAGGCGGGGAGCTGTTTTTT
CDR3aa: CASSLFIAGGGELFF

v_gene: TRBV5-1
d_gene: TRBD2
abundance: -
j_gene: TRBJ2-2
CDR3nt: TGCGCCAGCAGCGCCGTTGGACCGGGACTACACACCGGGGAGCTGTTTTTT
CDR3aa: CASSAVGPGLHTGELFF

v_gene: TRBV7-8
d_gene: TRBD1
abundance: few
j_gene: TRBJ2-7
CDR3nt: TGTGCCAGCAGCGAAGGGACAGGGGGCTGGGAGCAGTACTTC
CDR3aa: CASSEGTGGWEQYF

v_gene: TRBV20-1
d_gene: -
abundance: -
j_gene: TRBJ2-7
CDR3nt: TGCAGTGCTGACCTAGTGCGCGAGCAGTACTTC
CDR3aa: CSADLVREQYF

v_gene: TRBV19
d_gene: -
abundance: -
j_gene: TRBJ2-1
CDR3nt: TGTGCCAGTACCCCCCACCACAGGAGCTCCTACAATGAGCAGTTCTTC
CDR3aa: CASTPHHRSSYNEQFF

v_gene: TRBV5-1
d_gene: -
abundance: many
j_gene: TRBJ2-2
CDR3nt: TGCGCCAGCACCTCCGGGGATCCCACCGGGGAGCTGTTTTTT
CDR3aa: CASTSGDPTGELFF

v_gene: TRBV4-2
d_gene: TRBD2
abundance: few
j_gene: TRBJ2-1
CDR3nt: TGTGCCAGCAGCCAAGATCCACTAGCGGGAGAATCCAATGAGCAGTTCTTC
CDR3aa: CASSQDPLAGESNEQFF

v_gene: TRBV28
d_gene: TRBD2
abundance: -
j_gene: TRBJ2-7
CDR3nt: TGTGCCAGCAGTCAGGGACTAGCGGGGAACTCCTACGAGCAGTACTTC
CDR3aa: CASSQGLAGNSYEQYF

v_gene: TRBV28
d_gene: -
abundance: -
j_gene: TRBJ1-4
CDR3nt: TGTGCCAGCAGGACCCGGGCTAACAATGAAAAACTGTTTTTT
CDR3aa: CASRTRANNEKLFF

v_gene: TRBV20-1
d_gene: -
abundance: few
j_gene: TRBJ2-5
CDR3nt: TGCAGTGCTCGAACCCTACTAGGAGGGGACCCTGAGACCCAGTACTTC
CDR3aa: CSARTLLGGDPETQYF

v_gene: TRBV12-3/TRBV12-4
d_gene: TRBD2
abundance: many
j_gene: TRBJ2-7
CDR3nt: TGTGCCAGCAGTTTAGAAACTAGCGGGCTAAGCTCCTACGAGCAGTACTTC
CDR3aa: CASSLETSGLSSYEQYF

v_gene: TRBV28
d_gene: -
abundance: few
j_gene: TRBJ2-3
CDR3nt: TGTGCCAGCAGTTTCCAGGGATTTAGCACAGATACGCAGTATTTT
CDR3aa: CASSFQGFSTDTQYF

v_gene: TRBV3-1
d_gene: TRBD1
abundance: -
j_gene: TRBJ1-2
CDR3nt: TGTGCCAGCAGCCTATGGACAGGGAATGGCTACACCTTC
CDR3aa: CASSLWTGNGYTF

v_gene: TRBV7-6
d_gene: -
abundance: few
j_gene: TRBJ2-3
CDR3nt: TGTGCCAGCTTCGGGGGATTTCCCACAGATACGCAGTATTTT
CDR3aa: CASFGGFPTDTQYF

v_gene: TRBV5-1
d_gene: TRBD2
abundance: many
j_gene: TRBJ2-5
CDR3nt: TGCGCCAGCAGGAGCACCCTAGCGGGGGCTGGAGAGACCCAGTACTTC
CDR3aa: CASRSTLAGAGETQYF